This is a list of T cell receptor beta chains from one sample in a study of blood T cell repertoires in COVID-19. The table came from immunoSEQ multiplex PCR; TCRdb's copy has only in-frame clones and leaves some out. The repertoire holds about 300,000 clones, with about 91% as singletons. Sequenced material: peripheral blood. All receptors derive from a woman aged 25 to 39 who had recovered from COVID-19. CDR3s include the opening cysteine and the closing phenylalanine or tryptophan. The order of the fields is CDR3 DNA, CDR3 protein, clone size, D gene, V gene, J gene. A D gene is named only where the DNA matches it firmly. Rows may omit the clone size; those that give it use once, few, many or a size class.

cdr3_nt: TGTGCCAGCAGCGATGGGACTAGCGGGGGGGCGAGCACCGGGGAGCTGTTTTTT
cdr3_aa: CASSDGTSGGASTGELFF
clone_size: NA
d_call: TRBD2
v_call: TRBV9
j_call: TRBJ2-2

cdr3_nt: TGTGCCAGCAGCTTAGAAACCCGGGGCACTGAAGCTTTCTTT
cdr3_aa: CASSLETRGTEAFF
clone_size: few
d_call: NA
v_call: TRBV7-9
j_call: TRBJ1-1

cdr3_nt: TGTGCCAGTAGCCTCCTCCACAACAGGGCTAATCAGCCCCAGCATTTT
cdr3_aa: CASSLLHNRANQPQHF
clone_size: once
d_call: NA
v_call: TRBV19
j_call: TRBJ1-5

cdr3_nt: TGTGCCAGCAGTCAAACGAGGGGGATGGATGAAAAACTGTTTTTT
cdr3_aa: CASSQTRGMDEKLFF
clone_size: NA
d_call: NA
v_call: TRBV28
j_call: TRBJ1-4

cdr3_nt: TGTGCCAGCAGTGAATGGGGGGATGGCTACACCTTC
cdr3_aa: CASSEWGDGYTF
clone_size: NA
d_call: NA
v_call: TRBV2
j_call: TRBJ1-2

cdr3_nt: TGTGCCAGCAGCACGGAGGGGAATGAGCAGTTCTTC
cdr3_aa: CASSTEGNEQFF
clone_size: once
d_call: NA
v_call: TRBV11-3
j_call: TRBJ2-1

cdr3_nt: TGTGCCAGCAGTTCCCAGACAGGGGGCGCGGCACCCCTCCACTTT
cdr3_aa: CASSSQTGGAAPLHF
clone_size: NA
d_call: TRBD1
v_call: TRBV6-5
j_call: TRBJ1-6

cdr3_nt: TGCGCCAGCAGCTCTCAAGGACAGGGAAAGAATGGCTACACCTTC
cdr3_aa: CASSSQGQGKNGYTF
clone_size: NA
d_call: TRBD1
v_call: TRBV4-3
j_call: TRBJ1-2

cdr3_nt: TGTGCCAGCAGGTCACTAGCGAGCATCTCCTACGAGCAGTACTTC
cdr3_aa: CASRSLASISYEQYF
clone_size: NA
d_call: TRBD2
v_call: TRBV6-8
j_call: TRBJ2-7

cdr3_nt: TGTGCCAGCACCCCGAATGGTGGAGGGATCACCGGGGAGCTGTTTTTT
cdr3_aa: CASTPNGGGITGELFF
clone_size: NA
d_call: NA
v_call: TRBV25-1
j_call: TRBJ2-2

cdr3_nt: TGTGACAGGGAGGGTTTGTATAGCAATCAGCCCCAGCATTTT
cdr3_aa: CDREGLYSNQPQHF
clone_size: few
d_call: NA
v_call: TRBV7-3
j_call: TRBJ1-5

cdr3_nt: TGTGCCAGCAGCACCACTAGCGGGGGTTACGAGCAGTACTTC
cdr3_aa: CASSTTSGGYEQYF
clone_size: NA
d_call: TRBD2
v_call: TRBV7-3
j_call: TRBJ2-7

cdr3_nt: TGTGCCAGCAGTGAAGCGCACGGGATGGGCTCACCCCTCCACTTT
cdr3_aa: CASSEAHGMGSPLHF
clone_size: NA
d_call: NA
v_call: TRBV6-1
j_call: TRBJ1-6

cdr3_nt: TGTGCCAGCAGTTCCCACAGGGTGTGGAACACTGAAGCTTTCTTT
cdr3_aa: CASSSHRVWNTEAFF
clone_size: NA
d_call: NA
v_call: TRBV28
j_call: TRBJ1-1

cdr3_nt: TGTGCCAGCAATATTCGACAAAGAGAAGCTTTCTTT
cdr3_aa: CASNIRQREAFF
clone_size: NA
d_call: NA
v_call: TRBV28
j_call: TRBJ1-1

cdr3_nt: TGTGCCAGCAGCTTGGTTCTTGGACAGGGTCATGGCTACACCTTC
cdr3_aa: CASSLVLGQGHGYTF
clone_size: NA
d_call: TRBD1
v_call: TRBV5-4
j_call: TRBJ1-2

cdr3_nt: TGCGCCAGCAGCTTGCCGGGGCAGGGACTTGGCTACACCTTC
cdr3_aa: CASSLPGQGLGYTF
clone_size: NA
d_call: NA
v_call: TRBV5-1
j_call: TRBJ1-2

cdr3_nt: TGTGCCAGCAGCTTAGCAGGAGCTATTATCGATGAGCAGTTCTTC
cdr3_aa: CASSLAGAIIDEQFF
clone_size: once
d_call: NA
v_call: TRBV7-9
j_call: TRBJ2-1

cdr3_nt: TGTGCCAGCAGCCCAACCCCCGAACACCCAGAAGCTTTCTTT
cdr3_aa: CASSPTPEHPEAFF
clone_size: NA
d_call: NA
v_call: TRBV7-3
j_call: TRBJ1-1

cdr3_nt: TGTGCCAGCAGCGGGTTAGAGGGGGCCGAGAACAATGAGCAGTTCTTC
cdr3_aa: CASSGLEGAENNEQFF
clone_size: NA
d_call: TRBD1
v_call: TRBV7-6
j_call: TRBJ2-1

cdr3_nt: TGTGCCAGCAAGGCCGCGGAAGGCTATGGCTACACCTTC
cdr3_aa: CASKAAEGYGYTF
clone_size: NA
d_call: NA
v_call: TRBV2
j_call: TRBJ1-2

cdr3_nt: TGCGCCAGCAGCTTGGTAGGGGGACCCGATACGCAGTATTTT
cdr3_aa: CASSLVGGPDTQYF
clone_size: NA
d_call: NA
v_call: TRBV5-1
j_call: TRBJ2-3

cdr3_nt: TGTGCCAGCAGCATCGCCGGGACAGGGCTGTCTTTCTTT
cdr3_aa: CASSIAGTGLSFF
clone_size: NA
d_call: TRBD1
v_call: TRBV5-6
j_call: TRBJ1-1

cdr3_nt: TGTGCCTGGAGTGGATTGACAGGGGGGTTCGGTCAGCCCCAGCATTTT
cdr3_aa: CAWSGLTGGFGQPQHF
clone_size: NA
d_call: TRBD1
v_call: TRBV30
j_call: TRBJ1-5

cdr3_nt: TGCGCCAGCAGCTTGGCCCGGGGAGGCTCCTACAATGAGCAGTTCTTC
cdr3_aa: CASSLARGGSYNEQFF
clone_size: NA
d_call: NA
v_call: TRBV5-1
j_call: TRBJ2-1

cdr3_nt: TGTGCCAGCAGCCCTCTGACTAGCGGGGGGGCCAAAAACATTCAGTACTTC
cdr3_aa: CASSPLTSGGAKNIQYF
clone_size: NA
d_call: TRBD2
v_call: TRBV4-2
j_call: TRBJ2-4

cdr3_nt: TGTGCCAGCAGCTTGCAGGGTCTGAAAGGCACAGATACGCAGTATTTT
cdr3_aa: CASSLQGLKGTDTQYF
clone_size: NA
d_call: NA
v_call: TRBV13
j_call: TRBJ2-3

cdr3_nt: TGTGCCAGCAGCGTAGCCCCTTTGGGGGGGCCAAACGAGCAGTACTTC
cdr3_aa: CASSVAPLGGPNEQYF
clone_size: NA
d_call: NA
v_call: TRBV9
j_call: TRBJ2-7

cdr3_nt: TGTGCCAGTAGTATAGGGTCTCTAAGCGGGGCCCCGCCAAACCACAATGAGCAGTTCTTC
cdr3_aa: CASSIGSLSGAPPNHNEQFF
clone_size: NA
d_call: TRBD2
v_call: TRBV19
j_call: TRBJ2-1

cdr3_nt: TGTGCCACCAGTGATTTGGAGGGCCAGGAAGAGACCCAGTACTTC
cdr3_aa: CATSDLEGQEETQYF
clone_size: NA
d_call: NA
v_call: TRBV24-1
j_call: TRBJ2-5

cdr3_nt: TGTGCCAGCAGTGAAGCGGGACAGGCGAGGGGCTACACCTTC
cdr3_aa: CASSEAGQARGYTF
clone_size: once
d_call: TRBD1
v_call: TRBV6-1
j_call: TRBJ1-2

cdr3_nt: TGTGCCAGCAGCTTAGCGGGGTCCACAGATACGCAGTATTTT
cdr3_aa: CASSLAGSTDTQYF
clone_size: NA
d_call: TRBD2
v_call: TRBV5-4
j_call: TRBJ2-3

cdr3_nt: TGTGCCAGCAGCCAGCTTAGGGGACAGGGAGAGGCCGGGGAGCTGTTTTTT
cdr3_aa: CASSQLRGQGEAGELFF
clone_size: NA
d_call: TRBD1
v_call: TRBV14
j_call: TRBJ2-2

cdr3_nt: TGTGCCAGCAGTCCGGACAGGCTTGAGGGCTACACCTTC
cdr3_aa: CASSPDRLEGYTF
clone_size: NA
d_call: TRBD1
v_call: TRBV28
j_call: TRBJ1-2